The sequence of this TCR beta chain was determined in a study of blood T cell repertoires in COVID-19. Study information: COVID-19 samples from acute and convalescent phases originated in the United States, Italy and Spain. In each case, the material was cDNA or gDNA derived from T cells, B-cell-depleted T cells, or PBMCs.

Germline V lookup: CDR1 SNHLY, CDR2 FYNNEI. Trimming removed 6 bases from V and 4 bases from J; junction bases left unmatched: 11. The CDR3 covers 16 residues. Per the original data handling: Scientists estimated how many nucleated cells there were by amplifying reference gene primers. Libraries were prepared by immunoSEQ multiplex PCR; TCRdb keeps only in-frame clonotypes and omits some of them. V, J and clone size reflect that table, while D and trimming were determined from the DNA. The sample contains 73,000 or so clones, around 81% of which appear only once. The receptor's source is a woman in her sixties or seventies with acute or convalescent COVID-19. The material sequenced was peripheral blood. The chain carries TRBV2 and TRBJ2-3; TRBD2 matches at 9 bases. The CDR3 nucleotides read TGTGCCAGCAGCTTACAACCGGGACTAGCAGCAGATACGCAGTATTTT. This gives the protein CASSLQPGLAADTQYF.